This T cell receptor (beta chain) is from a study of early T cells in non-severe SARS-CoV-2 infection. Study-level background: Sequenced material consisted of bulk RNA (from unsorted whole blood), and chains were unpaired. Study outcomes and limitations: Sequences matched to VDJdb favored anti-spike CD8 responses, while private and CD4 specificities were missed.

As part of library construction, unique molecular identifiers were attached to individual cDNA molecules. TCRdb used MiXCR to reprocess the 5' RACE reads, holding one entry per CDR3 protein. The sample records roughly 80,000 distinct CDR3 sequences, around an eighth being singletons. This clonotype showed up just a few times. What it binds is unknown. Trimming removed 2 bases at V and 4 bases at J, with 13 bases between. This CDR3 comprises 14 residues. Germline assignment: CDR1 SGHRS and CDR2 YFSETQ. This chain joins TRBV5-1 and TRBJ2-7; D possibly matches TRBD1 or TRBD2 (6 bases each). The clonotype comes from an adult who was a healthcare worker with PCR-confirmed SARS-CoV-2 infection or an uninfected control (not recorded which). Sequencing was done on a sample of whole blood. The CDR3 bases are TGCGCCAGCAGCTTCGGAGGGGGAGGTTACGAGCAGTACTTC. Translating it yields CASSFGGGGYEQYF.